The 27 T cell receptor beta chains below all came from one sample that was sequenced in a study of T cell responses to AZD1222 COVID-19 vaccine. Clones were read by immunoSEQ multiplex PCR, and TCRdb kept only the in-frame ones, dropping some. Altogether about 70,000 clones are present, more than 75% being singletons, with the ten largest covering around 5.1%. The sample here was peripheral blood, taken 28 days after the second dose of the MenACWY control vaccine. Receptors originate from an adult who received the MenACWY meningococcal vaccine as a control.

CDR3 sequence reads: CASSWRREQYF. In DNA, the CDR3 is TGTGCCAGCAGCTGGAGGCGGGAGCAGTACTTC. The chain uses TRBV5-6 and TRBJ2-7, with a possible D match to TRBD2 (5 bases). Germline V gene data show CDR1 as SGHDT and CDR2 as YYEEEE. CDR3 size: 11 residues. The V end was cut by 3 bases, the J end by 7 bases, with 8 bases between.

The rearrangement joins TRBV28 to TRBJ1-3, with D unclear. From germline, CDR1 is MDHEN and CDR2 SYDVKM. Trimming removed 5 bases from V and 7 bases from J, with 18 bases in between. This CDR3 comprises 15 residues. This CDR3 reads CASSPGGLRGNTIYF. The CDR3 DNA sequence: TGTGCCAGCAGTCCCGGCGGACTTCGCGGGAACACCATATATTTT.

This chain connects TRBV5-4 to TRBJ1-6; unclear D gene. The germline V gene encodes CDR1 SGHNT and CDR2 YYREEE (reference sequence). This CDR3 contains 12 residues. V lost 3 bases to trimming and J lost 8 bases, with 6 bases between them. DNA of the CDR3: TGTGCCAGCAGCTCTGGCGATTCACCCCTCCACTTT. It translates to CASSSGDSPLHF.

The V gene is TRBV3-1 (or the pseudogene TRBV3-2), the J gene TRBJ1-2; D not certain. From germline, CDR1 is LGHDT and CDR2 YNNKEL (reference sequence). The CDR3 extends over 12 amino acids. Deletions cut 2 bases from V and 6 bases from J, with 7 bases between. CDR3 sequence reads: CASSQWVDGYTF. DNA for the CDR3: TGTGCCAGCAGCCAATGGGTCGATGGCTACACCTTC.

This chain connects TRBV2 to TRBJ2-7; D gene uncertain. The germline gives CDR1 SNHLY, CDR2 FYNNEI. The V end was cut by 3 bases, the J end by 5 bases, with 17 bases between. This CDR3 region has 15 residues. The DNA for the CDR3 is TGTGCCAGCAGTGAGACGGTGATGAGTATCCACGAGCAGTACTTC. Encoded protein: CASSETVMSIHEQYF. Filled out from reference TRBV2 and TRBJ2-7, the complete variable domain reads EPEVTQTPSHQVTQMGQEVILRCVPISNHLYFYWYRQILGQKVEFLVSFYNNEISEKSEIFDDQFSVERPDGSNFTLKIRSTKLEDSAMYFCASSETVMSIHEQYFGPGTRLTVT.

The chain has TRBV3-1 (or the pseudogene TRBV3-2) and TRBJ2-1; D remains ambiguous. The length of the CDR3 is 16 residues. The V gene lost 2 bases and the J gene lost 3 bases, with 14 bases spanning the gap. Germline values: CDR1 LGHDT, CDR2 YNNKEL (reference sequence). Here the CDR3 reads CASSQRSRGSYNEQFF. CDR3 DNA: TGTGCCAGCAGCCAACGGTCCAGAGGAAGCTACAATGAGCAGTTCTTC.

The CDR3 DNA sequence: TGTGCCAGCAGCTTAGGGATGGACAGGGAGGCTTTCTTT. The encoded protein is CASSLGMDREAFF. The chain combines TRBV7-9 with TRBJ1-1, with 8 bases matching TRBD1. The trim removed 1 base at V and 11 bases at J, leaving 6 bases unmatched. The CDR3 has 13 residues. Germline V gene lookup returns CDR1 SEHNR and CDR2 FQNEAQ (reference sequence).

The V call is TRBV7-2, the J call TRBJ1-5; D gene uncertain. The germline CDR1 and CDR2 sequences are SGHTA and FQGNSA. Trimming removed 5 bases at V and 4 bases at J, with 6 bases between. The CDR3 is 12 amino acids. The CDR3 coding sequence is TGTGCCAGCAGCAAAGAGAATCAGCCCCAGCATTTT. Protein sequence: CASSKENQPQHF.

The chain recombines TRBV7-2 with TRBJ2-7, with 8 bases fitting TRBD2. Germline assignment: CDR1 SGHTA and CDR2 FQGNSA. The CDR3 totals 13 residues. With 3 bases clipped from V and 3 bases from J, the junction kept 1 base outside the gene matches. This CDR3 is CASSFGGDYEQYF. The CDR3 nucleotides are TGTGCCAGCAGCTTCGGGGGGGACTACGAGCAGTACTTC.

The gene calls are TRBV5-1 and TRBJ2-7; 8 nucleotides align to TRBD1. Germline lookup yields CDR1 SGHRS and CDR2 YFSETQ. The CDR3 extends over 16 amino acids. V shed 4 bases and J 4 bases; nucleotides not matched to a gene: 13. The CDR3 here is CASSAIPGTGTYEQYF. Here the CDR3 DNA reads TGCGCCAGCAGCGCTATCCCCGGGACAGGTACATACGAGCAGTACTTC.

The chain combines TRBV6-5 with TRBJ2-7, with D unresolved. Trimming removed 4 bases at V and 2 bases at J, with 15 bases between. The CDR3 runs 15 residues. Germline V gives CDR1 MNHEY, CDR2 SVGAGI. The CDR3 DNA follows: TGTGCCAGCAGTTCCCCCGGCAGGACGACCTACGAGCAGTACTTC. Translating gives CASSSPGRTTYEQYF.

The chain links TRBV21-1 to TRBJ2-7; the DNA was not compared with TRBD2, the D call given in the table. TRBV21-1 is marked as a pseudogene. The length of the CDR3 is 16 residues. The CDR3 DNA reads TGTGCCAGCAGCGGAGGATTAATTGTATGTGGATACGAGCAGTACTTC. As protein: CASSGGLIVCGYEQYF.

CDR3: CASSPGQGQETQYF. CDR3 coding DNA: TGTGCCAGCAGCCCGGGACAGGGTCAAGAGACCCAGTACTTC. V gene TRBV5-4 combines with J gene TRBJ2-5, with 9 bases aligning to TRBD1. The CDR3 contains 14 residues. CDR1 is SGHNT and CDR2 is YYREEE in the germline V gene (reference sequence). V was clipped by 4 bases and J by 2 bases; unmatched bases: 3.

The CDR3 is CASSITDGGNSPLHF. DNA for the CDR3: TGTGCCAGCTCGATAACCGACGGTGGAAATTCACCCCTCCACTTT. The chain carries TRBV5-4 and TRBJ1-6; D gene ambiguous. The CDR3 extends over 15 amino acids. V was clipped by 7 bases and J by 7 bases, with 18 bases between them. The germline gives CDR1 SGHNT, CDR2 YYREEE (reference sequence).

This clone has just one count. The genes are TRBV7-2 and TRBJ2-7, with a weak D call TRBD2 (5 bases). The V gene lost 0 bases and the J gene lost 2 bases, with 11 bases spanning the gap. Germline CDR1 is SGHTA and CDR2 is FQGNSA. The CDR3 spans 15 residues. The CDR3 spells CASSLAGSSTYEQYF. Written as DNA, the CDR3 is TGTGCCAGCAGCTTAGCAGGGAGCTCTACCTACGAGCAGTACTTC.

The chain employs TRBV6-5 and TRBJ2-7; D is uncertain. The CDR3 length is 13 residues. Trimming cost V 5 bases and J 5 bases, with 13 bases left between them. Per the germline V gene, CDR1 is MNHEY and CDR2 is SVGAGI. CDR3 loop: CASSRDTVHEQYF. DNA for the CDR3: TGTGCCAGCAGTCGAGACACTGTCCACGAGCAGTACTTC.

This chain uses TRBV6-5 with TRBJ1-2, with unresolved D. The germline V gene encodes CDR1 MNHEY and CDR2 SVGAGI. Trimming removed 6 bases at V and 2 bases at J, with 7 bases between. CDR3 length equals 12 residues. This CDR3 is CASRSGNYGYTF. The CDR3 DNA reads TGTGCCAGCAGGTCGGGGAACTATGGCTACACCTTC.

This chain joins TRBV19 and TRBJ2-6; D call uncertain. The CDR3 is made up of 15 amino acids. Trimming pared 6 bases from V and 0 bases from J, leaving 9 bases between. In germline, CDR1 is LNHDA, CDR2 SQIVND (reference sequence). The CDR3 region has the DNA TGTGCCAGTAGCCGTTTCGGCTCTGGGGCCAACGTCCTGACTTTC. Translation: CASSRFGSGANVLTF.

The chain joins TRBV28 to TRBJ1-5, with D possibly matching TRBD1 (5 bases). Germline assignment: CDR1 MDHEN and CDR2 SYDVKM. The length of the CDR3 is 13 residues. Trimming took off 7 bases at V and 7 bases at J, with 14 bases between the two ends. CDR3 residues: CASTIGGIQPQHF. CDR3 DNA: TGTGCCAGCACCATCGGGGGAATCCAGCCCCAGCATTTT.

This clone was seen more than once but under ten times. This chain joins TRBV6-1 and TRBJ1-5; the D is unclear. Germline values: CDR1 MNHNS, CDR2 SASEGT. The CDR3 loop spans 12 amino acids. The V gene lost 3 bases and the J gene lost 0 bases, with 0 bases spanning the gap. CDR3 protein: CASSDSNQPQHF. Written as DNA, the CDR3 is TGTGCCAGCAGTGATAGCAATCAGCCCCAGCATTTT.

This sequence joins TRBV3-1 (or the pseudogene TRBV3-2) and TRBJ1-1; no firm D call. Trimming took off 2 bases at V and 10 bases at J, with 23 bases between the two ends. The CDR3 length is 16 residues. CDR1 and CDR2 (germline): LGHDT, YNNKEL (reference sequence). The CDR3 DNA sequence: TGTGCCAGCAGCCAATCTGACACCCTAACTCGTGCAGGAGCTTTCTTT. Protein: CASSQSDTLTRAGAFF.

The rearrangement links TRBV27 to TRBJ1-1, with TRBD1 as a possible D gene (6 bases). Germline values: CDR1 MNHEY, CDR2 SMNVEV (reference sequence). The V end lost 6 bases, the J end lost 4 bases, and 21 bases lay between the germline ends. The CDR3 runs to 16 residues. The CDR3 loop reads CASRYKAQGLGTEAFF. The DNA of the CDR3 is TGTGCCAGCAGGTATAAGGCACAGGGATTGGGCACTGAAGCTTTCTTT.

This sequence joins TRBV7-9 and TRBJ1-1; D gene uncertain. This CDR3 contains 15 residues. Deletions cut 5 bases from V and 4 bases from J, with 17 bases between. Germline V lookup: CDR1 SEHNR, CDR2 FQNEAQ (reference sequence). CDR3 bases: TGTGCCAGCAGCGCACCTACCGTCCCGGGCACTGAAGCTTTCTTT. It translates to CASSAPTVPGTEAFF.

On this clone itself: Other DNA sequences of this sample code for an identical CDR3. The chain combines TRBV30 with TRBJ1-3; no definite D call. This CDR3 has 14 residues. Germline V CDR1 and CDR2: GTSNPN, SVGIG (reference sequence). V lost 0 bases and J lost 2, with 8 bases in between. As DNA, the CDR3 is TGTGCCTGGAGTGTAGGTGGGGCTGGAAACACCATATATTTT. Translation: CAWSVGGAGNTIYF.

The table lists this clone with a count of one. This chain links TRBV15 with TRBJ2-3; the match to TRBD2 covers 11 bases. Germline lookup yields CDR1 LNHNV and CDR2 YYDKDF (reference sequence). CDR3 length equals 16 residues. The V gene end was trimmed by 0 bases and the J gene end by 6 bases; junction bases not matched to a gene: 5. DNA of the CDR3: TGTGCCACCAGCAGAGATCTAGCGGGAGGTAGTGATACGCAGTATTTT. Protein sequence: CATSRDLAGGSDTQYF.

This rearrangement joins TRBV5-4 to TRBJ2-2, with D perhaps assigned TRBD1 or TRBD2 (5 bases each). The V and J ends lost 0 bases and 12 bases respectively, with 9 bases between them. CDR1 and CDR2 from the germline V gene are SGHNT and YYREEE (reference sequence). This CDR3 is 12 amino acids long. The CDR3 region is CASSLGGAKLFF. The CDR3 nucleotides read TGTGCCAGCAGCTTGGGAGGGGCGAAGCTGTTTTTT.

J is TRBJ1-2 and V is TRBV7-9; no clear D gene. CDR3 size: 13 residues. Germline assignment: CDR1 SEHNR and CDR2 FQNEAQ (reference sequence). Between the trimmed V and J ends, which lost 2 bases and 7 bases, there was a span of 11 bases. CDR3 sequence: CASSLHAESGYTF. CDR3 coding DNA: TGTGCCAGCAGCTTACATGCAGAGAGTGGCTACACCTTC.